This entry lists 22 T cell receptor beta chains sequenced from one sample in a study of T cells in narcolepsy (dated by TCRdb to the late 2010s). Receptors were amplified or captured by the immunoSEQ multiplex PCR assay. TCRdb mirrors the immuneACCESS table, restricted to in-frame sequences. Some clones are absent from its copies; in checked studies, under half trace to an unresolved V gene, and the reason for the others is unknown. Within this sample are tens of thousands of clones, with 82% of them counted one time only. The ten largest clones take up roughly 2.5% of the sample. The sequencing input was CD45RA- memory CD4+ T cells from PBMCs. What this sample's cell subset or site label stands for: memory T cells sorted ex vivo from peripheral blood. Receptors were obtained from a human donor with narcolepsy.

The chain uses TRBV7-2 and TRBJ2-7; D gene unclear. CDR3 size: 13 residues. The V gene's germline CDR1 is SGHTA and CDR2 FQGNSA. Deletions cut 1 base from V and 3 bases from J, with 7 bases between. DNA for the CDR3: TGTGCCAGCAGCTTAGTGGCGGTCTACGAGCAGTACTTC. Translating gives CASSLVAVYEQYF.

V and J are TRBV30 and TRBJ1-1; 9 bases line up with TRBD1. J lost 10 bases, V lost 3 bases, and 9 bases had no gene match. The V gene's germline CDR1 is GTSNPN and CDR2 SVGIG (reference sequence). The CDR3 spans 13 residues. The CDR3 protein is CAWSRGQGLLAFF. Here the CDR3 DNA reads TGTGCCTGGAGCAGGGGACAGGGATTGTTAGCTTTCTTT. Variable domain in full (rest from reference TRBV30 and TRBJ1-1): SQTIHQWPATLVQPVGSPLSLECTVEGTSNPNLYWYRQAAGRGLQLLFYSVGIGQISSEVPQNLSASRPQDRQFILSSKKLLLSDSGFYLCAWSRGQGLLAFFGQGTRLTVV.

The rearrangement links TRBV29-1 to TRBJ1-2, with D perhaps matching TRBD1 (5 bases). Trimming pared 3 bases from V and 1 base from J, leaving 6 bases between. Germline CDR1 reads SQVTM; CDR2 reads ANQGSEA. CDR3 length: 12 amino acids. CDR3 amino acids: CSVDRGNYGYTF. The CDR3 nucleotides read TGCAGCGTTGATAGGGGTAACTATGGCTACACCTTC.

V usage is TRBV5-4 and J usage is TRBJ1-2; 8 nucleotides match TRBD1. The V and J ends lost 4 bases and 0 bases, in that order; junction bases with no gene match: 17. The CDR3 runs 19 residues. The germline V gene has CDR1 SGHNT and CDR2 YYREEE (reference sequence). The CDR3 nucleotides are TGTGCCAGCAGCCGAGGACAGGGAGGCGGTCTTAAGGCTAACTATGGCTACACCTTC. Its translation: CASSRGQGGGLKANYGYTF.

The J gene is TRBJ2-2, the V gene TRBV7-2, with D perhaps matching TRBD1 or TRBD2 (6 bases each). This CDR3 is built from 16 residues. Germline CDR1 SGHTA, CDR2 FQGNSA. V was clipped by 2 bases and J by 0 bases, with 10 bases between them. The CDR3 DNA reads as TGTGCCAGCAGCTTACGGGGGCCCGCGAACACCGGGGAGCTGTTTTTT. Amino acid sequence: CASSLRGPANTGELFF.

The table lists this clone with a count of one. The chain links TRBV7-3 to TRBJ2-2; D unresolved. Looked up from germline, CDR1 is SGHTA and CDR2 is FQGTGA. V was clipped by 2 bases and J by 6 bases, with 4 bases between them. The CDR3 is 12 amino acids. As DNA, the CDR3 is TGTGCCAGCAGCTTACCGTCCGGGGAGCTGTTTTTT. Its protein product is CASSLPSGELFF.

This clone appeared a few times. This chain links TRBV6-1 with TRBJ2-2; D is uncertain. With 6 bases removed from V and 2 bases from J, the gap between germline ends came to 4 bases. Germline V gives CDR1 MNHNS, CDR2 SASEGT. This CDR3 comprises 12 residues. In DNA, the CDR3 is TGTGCCAGCAGGGACAACACCGGGGAGCTGTTTTTT. Protein: CASRDNTGELFF.

The chain uses TRBV6-5 and TRBJ2-3; TRBD1 matches at 9 bases. This CDR3 has 15 amino acids. Trimming took 6 bases from V and 6 from J; bases not matched to a gene: 10. The V gene's germline CDR1 is MNHEY and CDR2 SVGAGI. This CDR3 reads CASRIRDRVGDTQYF. For the CDR3, the DNA is TGTGCCAGCAGGATCCGGGACAGGGTTGGTGATACGCAGTATTTT.

As to this clone: The DNA is omitted, as the CDR3 cannot be located on it reliably, and the CDR3 follows TCRdb's listing. The V call is TRBV19, the J call TRBJ1-1; the table's D gene call, TRBD1, was not cross checked with the DNA. The CDR3 length equals 17 residues, ends included. Germline V gene data show CDR1 as LNHDA and CDR2 as SQIVND (reference sequence). CDR3 in amino acids: CASTSGTGDYLGTEAFF.

With regard to this clone: Compared with germline, one end of the junction differs, possibly owing to a read error. The chain is built from TRBV13 and TRBJ2-2; 15 nucleotides match TRBD2. The CDR3 spans 20 residues. Germline CDR1 reads PRHDT; CDR2 reads FYEKMQ (reference sequence). The CDR3 reads CPSSLGLAGGYIPNTGELFF. CDR3 in DNA: TGTCCCAGCAGCTTAGGACTAGCGGGGGGGTACATACCGAACACCGGGGAGCTGTTTTTT.

As for this clone: An end of the junction differs from the germline gene, which may be a read error. The chain carries TRBV2 and TRBJ1-5, with 8 nucleotides matching TRBD1. CDR1 SNHLY and CDR2 FYNNEI come from the germline V gene. CDR3 size: 15 residues. CDR3: CVSSLGQGASQPQHF. The CDR3 DNA is TGTGTCAGCAGTCTAGGACAGGGAGCGAGTCAGCCCCAGCATTTT.

The CDR3 spells CATSTRQGAYEQYF. The DNA for the CDR3 is TGTGCCACCAGCACCAGACAGGGGGCCTACGAGCAGTACTTC. The chain links TRBV15 to TRBJ2-7; 9 positions match TRBD1. V dropped 4 bases and J dropped 2; count of bases not matched to a gene: 3. CDR3 length: 14 amino acids. Germline V gene data show CDR1 as LNHNV and CDR2 as YYDKDF (reference sequence).

The gene calls are TRBV9 and TRBJ1-2; 8 positions match TRBD1. This CDR3 comprises 14 residues. Germline CDR1 and CDR2: SGDLS and YYNGEE. V shed 1 base, J shed 8 bases, and the junction held 7 bases outside the gene matches. This CDR3 reads CASSVSQGAGGYTF. CDR3 sequence (DNA): TGTGCCAGCAGCGTAAGTCAGGGGGCGGGCGGCTACACCTTC.

On this clone: The same CDR3 arises from other DNA sequences in this sample as well. This chain links TRBV11-3 with TRBJ2-3; D is ambiguous. The ends were cut back, 1 base at V and 0 bases at J, with 5 bases in the middle. Per the germline V gene, CDR1 is SGHNT and CDR2 is YENEEA. This CDR3 has 14 amino acids. DNA of the CDR3: TGTGCCAGCAGCTTAGGCCGTAGCACAGATACGCAGTATTTT. Translation: CASSLGRSTDTQYF.

This clone has just one count. V gene TRBV20-1 combines with J gene TRBJ2-7; D is unresolved. The CDR3 totals 11 residues. The germline V and J ends were trimmed by 1 base and 3 bases, with 4 bases remaining between them. Germline loops: CDR1 DFQATT, CDR2 SNEGSKA (reference sequence). The CDR3 protein is CSARGDYEQYF. The CDR3 coding sequence is TGCAGTGCTAGAGGCGACTACGAGCAGTACTTC.

The chain recombines TRBV19 with TRBJ2-4, with 8 bases aligning to TRBD2. Germline trimming cut 4 bases from V and 14 bases from J; bases unmatched to any gene: 16. This CDR3 is 15 amino acids long. Germline V gives CDR1 LNHDA, CDR2 SQIVND (reference sequence). The CDR3, as DNA: TGTGCCAGTAGTACAGACGGGAGGGCCGATGCGCTAAAGTACTTC. As protein: CASSTDGRADALKYF.

The CDR3 spells CASSSRASGNTIYF. CDR3 bases: TGTGCCAGCAGCTCCAGGGCCTCTGGAAACACCATATATTTT. The chain uses TRBV11-3 and TRBJ1-3, with D possibly being TRBD1 (5 bases). The CDR3 spans 14 residues. V lost 4 bases, J lost 0 bases, and 7 bases lay in between. Per germline, CDR1 SGHNT and CDR2 YENEEA. The full variable domain, completed using reference TRBV11-3 and TRBJ1-3, is EAGVVQSPRYKIIEKKQPVAFWCNPISGHNTLYWYLQNLGQGPELLIRYENEEAVDDSQLPKDRFSAERLKGVDSTLKIQPAELGDSAVYLCASSSRASGNTIYFGEGSWLTVV.

This clone was observed a single time. The chain combines TRBV7-2 with TRBJ2-7; possibly TRBD1 for D (6 bases). Trimming took off 5 bases at V and 5 bases at J, with 19 bases between the two ends. In germline, CDR1 is SGHTA, CDR2 FQGNSA. The CDR3 totals 15 residues. This chain's CDR3 is CASSLLQGEVDEQYF. Here the CDR3 DNA reads TGTGCCAGCAGCCTCCTACAGGGAGAGGTGGACGAGCAGTACTTC. The entire variable domain, with the rest obtained from reference TRBV7-2 and TRBJ2-7, is as follows: GAGVSQSPSNKVTEKGKDVELRCDPISGHTALYWYRQSLGQGLEFLIYFQGNSAPDKSGLPSDRFSAERTGGSVSTLTIQRTQQEDSAVYLCASSLLQGEVDEQYFGPGTRLTVT.

This chain joins TRBV6-4 and TRBJ2-1; 9 nucleotides agree with TRBD2. The V gene end was trimmed by 4 bases and the J gene end by 5 bases; junction bases not matched to a gene: 3. The CDR3 is 14 residues long. Germline V gene lookup returns CDR1 MRHNA and CDR2 SNTAGT. CDR3 in amino acids: CASSVSGSHNEQFF. Written as DNA, the CDR3 is TGTGCCAGCAGTGTTAGCGGGAGTCACAATGAGCAGTTCTTC.

The genes are TRBV19 and TRBJ2-7; TRBD1 matches 7 bases. Germline CDR1 reads LNHDA; CDR2 reads SQIVND (reference sequence). The junction had 7 bases not matched to a gene; V was cut back by 5 bases and J by 0 bases. This CDR3 is built from 15 residues. CDR3 residues: CASSREGGLSYEQYF. Here the CDR3 DNA reads TGTGCCAGTAGTCGAGAAGGGGGCCTCTCCTACGAGCAGTACTTC.

The gene calls are TRBV7-2 and TRBJ2-7, with TRBD2 matching over 11 bases. Germline trimming cut 1 base from V and 2 bases from J; bases unmatched to any gene: 4. Per germline, CDR1 SGHTA and CDR2 FQGNSA. The CDR3 loop spans 16 amino acids. As DNA, the CDR3 is TGTGCCAGCAGCTTAGTGCTAGCGGGGGGTACCTACGAGCAGTACTTC. As protein: CASSLVLAGGTYEQYF.

This sequence joins TRBV5-1 and TRBJ2-5; D remains ambiguous. The CDR3 covers 12 residues. V shed 5 bases and J shed 5 bases, with 10 bases lying between them. Germline V gives CDR1 SGHRS, CDR2 YFSETQ. The CDR3 DNA reads TGCGCCAGCAGAGTCCGAGAGGAGACCCAGTACTTC. Its protein is CASRVREETQYF.